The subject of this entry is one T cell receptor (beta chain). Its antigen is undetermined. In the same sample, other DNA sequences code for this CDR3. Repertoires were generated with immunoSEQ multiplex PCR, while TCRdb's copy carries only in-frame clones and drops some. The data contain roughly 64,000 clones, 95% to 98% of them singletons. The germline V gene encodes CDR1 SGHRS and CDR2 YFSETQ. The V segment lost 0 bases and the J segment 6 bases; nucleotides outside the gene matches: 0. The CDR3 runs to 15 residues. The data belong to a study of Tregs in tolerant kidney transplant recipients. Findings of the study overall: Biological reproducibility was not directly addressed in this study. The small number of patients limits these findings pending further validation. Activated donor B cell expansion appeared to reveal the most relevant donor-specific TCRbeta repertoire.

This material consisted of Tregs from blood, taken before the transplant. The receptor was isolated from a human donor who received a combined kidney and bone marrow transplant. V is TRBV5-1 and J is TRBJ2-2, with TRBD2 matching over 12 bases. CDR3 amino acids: CASSLGLAGAGELFF. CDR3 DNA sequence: TGCGCCAGCAGCTTGGGACTAGCGGGGGCCGGGGAGCTGTTTTTT.